The following is a T cell receptor (beta chain) sequence with its context. Some clones are missing from TCRdb's copy, which holds only in-frame ones; the method was immunoSEQ multiplex PCR. The repertoire holds 20,000 to 30,000 clones, with approximately 96% as singletons. Stated treatment: preoperative locoregional IRX-2 cytokine immunotherapy. This phase Ib study tested locoregional IRX-2 cytokine immunotherapy given before surgery. The source of the sample is a study of preoperative IRX-2 immunotherapy in early breast cancer. In germline, CDR1 is MNHNY, CDR2 SVGAGI (reference sequence). The CDR3 is 15 amino acids. V gave up 5 bases and J gave up 5 bases; unmatched junction bases: 7.

This receptor was identified in a human donor with breast cancer. The V call is TRBV6-6, the J call TRBJ2-5; 11 bases map to TRBD2. The sample here was tumor tissue, taken after IRX-2 immunotherapy. CDR3 amino acids: CASSRSGGAQETQYF. In DNA form, the CDR3 reads TGTGCCAGCAGTCGTAGCGGGGGGGCCCAGGAGACCCAGTACTTC.